A single sample is the source of the 6 T cell receptor beta chains below, sequenced in a study of shared clonotypes between healthy human individuals. TCRdb's copy holds only in-frame clones and misses some; the assay was immunoSEQ multiplex PCR. This sample has fewer than 700,000 clones; around 81% occur once, and the top ten carry around 12%. Sequencing was carried out using PBMCs. The receptor source for this set is a woman in her 40s in good health. Some clones in this sample may be carry-over from other donors' samples.

The rearrangement joins TRBV7-8 to TRBJ1-3, with 8 bases aligning to TRBD1. This CDR3 contains 18 residues. The junction had 12 bases not matched to a gene; V was cut back by 4 bases and J by 1 base. In germline, CDR1 is SGHVS, CDR2 FQNEAQ. The chain's CDR3 is CASSSIVTGALSGNTIYF. The DNA of the CDR3 is TGTGCCAGCAGCTCGATCGTGACAGGGGCCCTGTCTGGAAACACCATATATTTT.

The CDR3 protein is CASSQRLRTGQNEKLFF. The CDR3 DNA sequence: TGCGCCAGCAGCCAGAGGCTGAGGACAGGGCAAAATGAAAAACTGTTTTTT. The V call is TRBV4-3, the J call TRBJ1-4, with 8 bases identical to TRBD1. The germline V gene has CDR1 LGHNA and CDR2 YSLEER. This CDR3 spans 17 amino acids. Trimming took 3 bases from V and 5 from J; bases not matched to a gene: 11.

V gene TRBV7-2 combines with J gene TRBJ2-5; 9 bases are shared with TRBD2. The CDR3 is made up of 16 amino acids. V shed 5 bases, J shed 5 bases, and the junction held 12 bases outside the gene matches. Germline loops: CDR1 SGHTA, CDR2 FQGNSA. The CDR3 region has the DNA TGTGCCAGCAGCCTGGGGGCGGGAGGGGTTTGGGAGACCCAGTACTTC. Translating it yields CASSLGAGGVWETQYF. The full variable domain, rest sourced from reference TRBV7-2 and TRBJ2-5, is GAGVSQSPSNKVTEKGKDVELRCDPISGHTALYWYRQSLGQGLEFLIYFQGNSAPDKSGLPSDRFSAERTGGSVSTLTIQRTQQEDSAVYLCASSLGAGGVWETQYFGPGTRLLVL.

The chain employs TRBV11-2 and TRBJ2-1; 8 positions agree with TRBD2. Germline V gene lookup returns CDR1 SGHAT and CDR2 FQNNGV. Trimming at V came to 1 base and at J to 6 bases, leaving 8 bases not matched to a gene. There are 16 residues in the CDR3. The CDR3 bases are TGTGCCAGCAGCTTAGCTTCCTCTAGCGGGCGCAATGAGCAGTTCTTC. It encodes CASSLASSSGRNEQFF.

The gene calls are TRBV28 and TRBJ2-3, with D unclear. V was clipped by 3 bases and J by 2 bases, with 12 bases between them. This CDR3 comprises 15 residues. In germline, CDR1 is MDHEN, CDR2 SYDVKM. The CDR3 is CASSLAVLVTDTQYF. CDR3 sequence (DNA): TGTGCCAGCAGTTTGGCGGTCCTCGTCACAGATACGCAGTATTTT.

The chain recombines TRBV14 with TRBJ2-5; 7 bases agree with TRBD1. J was trimmed by 2 bases and V by 3 bases; bases with no gene match: 6. The germline V gene encodes CDR1 SGHDN and CDR2 FVKESK. There are 15 residues in the CDR3. Here the CDR3 DNA reads TGTGCCAGCAGCCAGTACAGGGGCATTCAAGAGACCCAGTACTTC. It translates to CASSQYRGIQETQYF.